The text below deals with one TCR beta chain. No antigen is known for it. RNA transcripts gave rise to amplified TCR beta CDR3 regions. First-round RT-PCR with HTBI primers amplified the TCR CDR3 region. A single record per CDR3 protein comes from TCRdb applying MiXCR to the multiplex PCR reads. This table has about half a million distinct CDR3 sequences, around a quarter appearing once. The sample belongs to a study of T cells in Graves' hyperthyroidism and ophthalmopathy. Looking at the study overall: Blood was drawn when the patient was first diagnosed and still untreated.

Criteria for exclusion of patients were uncontrolled infection, other autoimmune disease, pregnancy or lactation. PBMCs were sourced from more than 9 ml fresh peripheral blood. General study findings and limits: A median about 6.2 months before onset, the model predicted ophthalmopathy.

Sequencing input: blood. This TCR came from a woman under 40 with Graves' ophthalmopathy.

CDR3 nucleotide sequence: TGTGCCAGCAGCAACAAGGCGTCCGGAAACACCATATATTTT. Translated, it gives CASSNKASGNTIYF. The rearrangement uses TRBV12-3 or TRBV12-4 and TRBJ1-3; D remains ambiguous. Trimming took 6 bases from V and 4 from J, leaving 13 bases between them. The CDR3 is 14 amino acids.